A selection of T cell receptor beta chains follows, all from one sample in a study of OX40 agonist ivuxolimab in advanced cancers. This table comes from immunoSEQ multiplex PCR, and its TCRdb copy is limited to in-frame clones, with some not included. Among under 40,000 clones listed, roughly 84% were seen once. The sequences come from CD4+ or CD8+ T cells sorted from blood, collected in a trial of the OX40 agonist ivuxolimab. These TCRs come from an adult with an advanced solid tumor such as melanoma, head and neck, liver or kidney cancer. The CDR3 runs from the conserved cysteine through the conserved F or W. Each record gives: CDR3 protein, CDR3 DNA, J gene, D gene, V gene. A D gene is named only where the DNA matches it firmly.

CDR3aa: CASSVWSGDTGELFF
CDR3nt: TGTGCCAGCAGCGTATGGTCGGGAGACACCGGGGAGCTGTTTTTT
j_gene: TRBJ2-2
d_gene: -
v_gene: TRBV9

CDR3aa: CASSLTSTSAYNEQFF
CDR3nt: TGCGCCAGCAGCTTGACTAGTACTAGCGCCTACAATGAGCAGTTCTTC
j_gene: TRBJ2-1
d_gene: TRBD2
v_gene: TRBV5-1

CDR3aa: CASSILGLAGEYF
CDR3nt: TGTGCCAGCAGCATCCTGGGACTAGCGGGAGAATACTTC
j_gene: TRBJ2-7
d_gene: TRBD2
v_gene: TRBV13

CDR3aa: CASTLGRLGYGYTF
CDR3nt: TGTGCCAGCACACTCGGACGTCTTGGCTATGGCTACACCTTC
j_gene: TRBJ1-2
d_gene: -
v_gene: TRBV6-6

CDR3aa: CASSWGTAYEQYF
CDR3nt: TGTGCCAGCAGCTGGGGGACAGCCTACGAGCAGTACTTC
j_gene: TRBJ2-7
d_gene: TRBD1
v_gene: TRBV11-3

CDR3aa: CASSLEGPPNSYEQYF
CDR3nt: TGTGCCAGCAGCTTAGAGGGACCTCCGAACTCCTACGAGCAGTACTTC
j_gene: TRBJ2-7
d_gene: -
v_gene: TRBV7-2

CDR3aa: CASRRDVDYEQYF
CDR3nt: TGCGCCAGCAGGAGGGACGTAGATTACGAGCAGTACTTC
j_gene: TRBJ2-7
d_gene: -
v_gene: TRBV5-1

CDR3aa: CASRKRDHQETQYF
CDR3nt: TGTGCCAGCAGGAAGCGGGACCACCAAGAGACCCAGTACTTC
j_gene: TRBJ2-5
d_gene: TRBD2
v_gene: TRBV2

CDR3aa: CASSLAHTTGELFF
CDR3nt: TGTGCCAGCAGCTTAGCACATACCACCGGGGAGCTGTTTTTT
j_gene: TRBJ2-2
d_gene: -
v_gene: TRBV11-2

CDR3aa: CASSATRNTEAFF
CDR3nt: TGTGCCAGCAGTGCCACACGGAACACTGAAGCTTTCTTT
j_gene: TRBJ1-1
d_gene: -
v_gene: TRBV6-5

CDR3aa: CASSRLAGTHLVTQYF
CDR3nt: TGTGCCAGCAGCCGACTAGCGGGGACACACTTAGTTACGCAGTATTTT
j_gene: TRBJ2-3
d_gene: TRBD2
v_gene: TRBV6-6

CDR3aa: CASSVESGAYEQYF
CDR3nt: TGTGCCAGCAGTGTAGAGTCAGGGGCCTACGAGCAGTACTTC
j_gene: TRBJ2-7
d_gene: -
v_gene: TRBV25-1

CDR3aa: CASIPGGSPNEKLFF
CDR3nt: TGTGCCAGCATACCCGGAGGAAGCCCTAATGAAAAACTGTTTTTT
j_gene: TRBJ1-4
d_gene: -
v_gene: TRBV28

CDR3aa: CASSLAPTGATEAFF
CDR3nt: TGTGCCAGCAGCCTTGCGCCAACAGGGGCCACTGAAGCTTTCTTT
j_gene: TRBJ1-1
d_gene: TRBD1
v_gene: TRBV7-2

CDR3aa: CASSPDGRNQPQHF
CDR3nt: TGTGCCAGCAGCCCGGACGGTAGAAATCAGCCCCAGCATTTT
j_gene: TRBJ1-5
d_gene: -
v_gene: TRBV7-2

CDR3aa: CASSFASGRITGELFF
CDR3nt: TGTGCCAGCAGCTTTGCGAGCGGGAGAATTACCGGGGAGCTGTTTTTT
j_gene: TRBJ2-2
d_gene: TRBD2
v_gene: TRBV7-2

CDR3aa: CASSLDLAGGAFF
CDR3nt: TGTGCCAGCAGCTTGGACTTGGCCGGGGGAGCTTTCTTT
j_gene: TRBJ1-1
d_gene: -
v_gene: TRBV5-8

CDR3aa: CASSYTGQGPSPLHF
CDR3nt: TGTGCCAGCAGTTACACGGGGCAGGGCCCCTCACCCCTCCACTTT
j_gene: TRBJ1-6
d_gene: -
v_gene: TRBV6-5

CDR3aa: CASSLEGGRVTGAQYF
CDR3nt: TGTGCCAGCAGCTTAGAAGGCGGGAGGGTCACAGGGGCCCAGTACTTC
j_gene: TRBJ2-5
d_gene: TRBD2
v_gene: TRBV11-1

CDR3aa: CASSLGGGLHTGELFF
CDR3nt: TGTGCCAGCAGCTTAGGCGGGGGGCTCCACACCGGGGAGCTGTTTTTT
j_gene: TRBJ2-2
d_gene: TRBD2
v_gene: TRBV5-6

CDR3aa: CASSVGTSSTDTQYF
CDR3nt: TGTGCCAGCAGCGTAGGGACTAGCAGCACAGATACGCAGTATTTT
j_gene: TRBJ2-3
d_gene: TRBD2
v_gene: TRBV9

CDR3aa: CASSLVQGRAYSNQPQHF
CDR3nt: TGCGCCAGCAGCTTAGTCCAGGGTCGGGCTTATAGCAATCAGCCCCAGCATTTT
j_gene: TRBJ1-5
d_gene: -
v_gene: TRBV5-1

CDR3aa: CASSEGTGGSKRQYF
CDR3nt: TGTGCCAGCAGTGAAGGGACAGGGGGGAGTAAGAGGCAGTATTTT
j_gene: TRBJ2-3
d_gene: TRBD1
v_gene: TRBV6-1

CDR3aa: CASRSTGFGYTF
CDR3nt: TGTGCCAGCAGATCCACAGGGTTCGGCTACACCTTC
j_gene: TRBJ1-2
d_gene: -
v_gene: TRBV7-2

CDR3aa: CASSDSGYSYEQYF
CDR3nt: TGTGCCAGTAGTGATAGCGGGTACTCCTACGAGCAGTACTTC
j_gene: TRBJ2-7
d_gene: TRBD2
v_gene: TRBV19

CDR3aa: CASSPLRGASRGGEQFF
CDR3nt: TGTGCCAGCTCACCCCTGCGGGGGGCCTCAAGGGGGGGTGAGCAGTTCTTC
j_gene: TRBJ2-1
d_gene: TRBD2
v_gene: TRBV18

CDR3aa: CASSQDPSRARGYGYTF
CDR3nt: TGTGCCAGCAGCCAAGATCCTTCCAGGGCCCGGGGGTATGGCTACACCTTC
j_gene: TRBJ1-2
d_gene: -
v_gene: TRBV14

CDR3aa: CASSSQGPSSYEQYF
CDR3nt: TGTGCCAGCAGCTCCCAGGGCCCTAGCTCCTACGAGCAGTACTTC
j_gene: TRBJ2-7
d_gene: -
v_gene: TRBV11-1

CDR3aa: CSVGNGYTF
CDR3nt: TGCAGCGTTGGGAATGGCTACACCTTC
j_gene: TRBJ1-2
d_gene: -
v_gene: TRBV29-1

CDR3aa: CSVEEVGELQTQYF
CDR3nt: TGCAGCGTTGAAGAGGTGGGAGAGCTGCAGACCCAGTACTTC
j_gene: TRBJ2-5
d_gene: -
v_gene: TRBV29-1

CDR3aa: CASTKGKTQYF
CDR3nt: TGTGCCAGCACAAAAGGAAAGACCCAGTACTTC
j_gene: TRBJ2-5
d_gene: -
v_gene: TRBV6-5

CDR3aa: CASKPGQGYYEQYF
CDR3nt: TGTGCCAGCAAACCGGGACAGGGGTATTACGAGCAGTACTTC
j_gene: TRBJ2-7
d_gene: TRBD1
v_gene: TRBV6-6

CDR3aa: CASTQGRTEAFF
CDR3nt: TGTGCCAGCACACAGGGGCGGACTGAAGCTTTCTTT
j_gene: TRBJ1-1
d_gene: TRBD1
v_gene: TRBV2

CDR3aa: CASSPTGPSGNTIYF
CDR3nt: TGTGCCAGCAGCCCGACAGGGCCCTCTGGAAACACCATATATTTT
j_gene: TRBJ1-3
d_gene: TRBD1
v_gene: TRBV7-8

CDR3aa: CASKTGIYEQYF
CDR3nt: TGTGCCAGTAAGACAGGGATCTACGAGCAGTACTTC
j_gene: TRBJ2-7
d_gene: TRBD1
v_gene: TRBV2